A selection of T cell receptor beta chains follows, all from one sample in a study of blood T cell repertoires in COVID-19. Generated by immunoSEQ multiplex PCR, the TCRdb table keeps only in-frame clones and is missing some. The profile shows approximately 210,000 clones, 84% of them singletons. The sequenced sample was peripheral blood. The source is a woman of 80 years or more with COVID-19, enrolled during active disease. Both conserved end residues are part of each CDR3. A D gene is named only where the DNA matches it firmly. A row's size may be missing; if present it is once, few, many or a size class.

J gene: TRBJ2-7; V gene: TRBV7-2; D gene: NA; clone size: NA; CDR3 DNA: TGTGCCAGCAGCTTCAGAGCCGGGACTGCCGGGGACGAGCAGTACTTC; CDR3 protein: CASSFRAGTAGDEQYF
J gene: TRBJ1-6; V gene: TRBV5-4; D gene: TRBD1; clone size: NA; CDR3 DNA: TGTGCCAGCAGCTTGGAGGGGGCTAGAGGGCCCCTCCACTTT; CDR3 protein: CASSLEGARGPLHF
J gene: TRBJ2-1; V gene: TRBV18; D gene: NA; clone size: NA; CDR3 DNA: TGTGCCAGCTCACAGGACTATCCTTTATACAATGAGCAGTTCTTC; CDR3 protein: CASSQDYPLYNEQFF
J gene: TRBJ1-5; V gene: TRBV18; D gene: NA; clone size: NA; CDR3 DNA: TGTGCCAGCTCGGGGGGTCTCTATAGCAATCAGCCCCAGCATTTT; CDR3 protein: CASSGGLYSNQPQHF
J gene: TRBJ1-1; V gene: TRBV24-1; D gene: NA; clone size: few; CDR3 DNA: TGTGCCACCAGTGACCCACAAAGGGGGAACACTGAAGCTTTCTTT; CDR3 protein: CATSDPQRGNTEAFF
J gene: TRBJ1-1; V gene: TRBV3-1/TRBV3-2; D gene: TRBD1; clone size: NA; CDR3 DNA: TGTGCCAGCAGCCAGGGACAGATTTTGAACACTGAAGCTTTCTTT; CDR3 protein: CASSQGQILNTEAFF
J gene: TRBJ1-2; V gene: TRBV2; D gene: NA; clone size: NA; CDR3 DNA: TGTGCCAGCAGTCCCGACAGGCCCCCTAACTATGGCTACACCTTC; CDR3 protein: CASSPDRPPNYGYTF
J gene: TRBJ2-5; V gene: TRBV5-1; D gene: TRBD1; clone size: NA; CDR3 DNA: TGCGCCAGCAGCTGGGGGGACAGGGGAGAGACCCAGTACTTC; CDR3 protein: CASSWGDRGETQYF
J gene: TRBJ2-1; V gene: TRBV5-1; D gene: TRBD2; clone size: NA; CDR3 DNA: TGCGCCAGCAGCTCCCTAGCGGGGGTCCCCAATGAGCAGTTCTTC; CDR3 protein: CASSSLAGVPNEQFF
J gene: TRBJ1-1; V gene: TRBV6-6; D gene: NA; clone size: few; CDR3 DNA: TGTGCCAGCAGCAACGGAGGGTCTGAAGCTTTCTTT; CDR3 protein: CASSNGGSEAFF